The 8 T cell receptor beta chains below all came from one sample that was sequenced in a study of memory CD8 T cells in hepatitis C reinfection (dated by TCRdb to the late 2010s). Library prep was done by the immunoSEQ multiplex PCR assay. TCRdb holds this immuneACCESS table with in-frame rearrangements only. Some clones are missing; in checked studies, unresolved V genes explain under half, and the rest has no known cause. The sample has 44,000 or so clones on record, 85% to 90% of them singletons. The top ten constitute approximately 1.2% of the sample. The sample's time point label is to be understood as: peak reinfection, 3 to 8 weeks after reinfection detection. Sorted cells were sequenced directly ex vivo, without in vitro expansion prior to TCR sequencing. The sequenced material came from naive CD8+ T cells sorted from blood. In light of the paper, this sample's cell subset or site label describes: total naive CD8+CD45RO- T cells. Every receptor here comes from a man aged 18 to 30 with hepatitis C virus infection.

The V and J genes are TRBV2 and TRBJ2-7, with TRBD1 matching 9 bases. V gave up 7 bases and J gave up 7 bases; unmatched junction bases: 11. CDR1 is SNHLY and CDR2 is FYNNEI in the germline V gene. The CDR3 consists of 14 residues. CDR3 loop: CASNSGTGLWEQYF. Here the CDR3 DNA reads TGTGCCAGCAACTCCGGGACAGGGCTTTGGGAGCAGTACTTC.

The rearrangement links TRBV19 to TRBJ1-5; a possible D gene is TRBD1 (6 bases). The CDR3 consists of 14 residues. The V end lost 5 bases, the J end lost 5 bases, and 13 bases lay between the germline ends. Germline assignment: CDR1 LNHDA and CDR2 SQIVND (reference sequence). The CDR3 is CASSPQGNHQPQHF. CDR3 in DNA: TGTGCCAGTAGTCCACAGGGAAACCATCAGCCCCAGCATTTT.

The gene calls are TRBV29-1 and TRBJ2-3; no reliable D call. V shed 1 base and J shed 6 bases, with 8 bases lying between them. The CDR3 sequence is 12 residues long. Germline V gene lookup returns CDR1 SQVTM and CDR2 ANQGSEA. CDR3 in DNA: TGCAGCGTTGAAGGTTTGGAGGATACGCAGTATTTT. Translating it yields CSVEGLEDTQYF.

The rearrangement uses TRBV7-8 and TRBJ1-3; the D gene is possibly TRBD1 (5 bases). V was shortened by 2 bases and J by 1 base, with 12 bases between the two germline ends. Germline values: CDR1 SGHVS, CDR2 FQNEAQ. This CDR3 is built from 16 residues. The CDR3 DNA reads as TGTGCCAGCAGCTTACAGGGCCTACTTTCTGGAAACACCATATATTTT. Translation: CASSLQGLLSGNTIYF.

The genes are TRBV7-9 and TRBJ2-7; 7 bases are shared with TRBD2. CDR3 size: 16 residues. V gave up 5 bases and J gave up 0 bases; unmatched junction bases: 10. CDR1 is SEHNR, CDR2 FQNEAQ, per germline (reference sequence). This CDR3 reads CASSLDAGVPSYEQYF. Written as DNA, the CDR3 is TGTGCCAGCAGCCTCGACGCGGGAGTACCCTCCTACGAGCAGTACTTC.

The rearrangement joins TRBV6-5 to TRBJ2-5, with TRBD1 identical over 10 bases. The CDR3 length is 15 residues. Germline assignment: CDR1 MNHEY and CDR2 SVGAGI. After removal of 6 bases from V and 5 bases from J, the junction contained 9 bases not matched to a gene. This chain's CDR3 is CASSSGTGAAETQYF. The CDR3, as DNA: TGTGCCAGCAGCTCCGGGACAGGGGCTGCGGAGACCCAGTACTTC.

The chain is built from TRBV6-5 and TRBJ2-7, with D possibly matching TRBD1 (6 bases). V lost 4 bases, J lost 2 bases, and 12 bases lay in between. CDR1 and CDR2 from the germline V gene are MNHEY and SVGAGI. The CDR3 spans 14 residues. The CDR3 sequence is CASSLTGIPYEQYV. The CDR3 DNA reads TGTGCCAGCAGTTTAACAGGGATTCCCTACGAGCAGTACGTC.

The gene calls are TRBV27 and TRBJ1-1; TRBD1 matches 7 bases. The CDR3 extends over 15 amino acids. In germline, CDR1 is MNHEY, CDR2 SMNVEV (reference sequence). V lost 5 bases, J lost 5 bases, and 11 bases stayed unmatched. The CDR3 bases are TGTGCCAGCAGTCCCTCGGCAGGGGGAAGTACTGAAGCTTTCTTT. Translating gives CASSPSAGGSTEAFF.